This is a list of T cell receptor beta chains from one sample in a study of regulatory T cells in long-lasting Graves disease. TCRdb called the multiplex PCR reads again in MiXCR, with one record for every CDR3 protein. The sample lists some 560,000 distinct CDR3 sequences, roughly 15% occurring once. This same sample was also part of a study on T cells in Graves' hyperthyroidism and ophthalmopathy.

Source: peripheral blood mononuclear cells (PBMCs), taken at new diagnosis, from a patient treated with antithyroid drugs. These receptors were obtained from a woman aged 35 to 59 with Graves disease. The CDR3 runs from the conserved cysteine through the conserved F or W. D genes are given only for firm matches. Clone size appears in some rows only: once, few, many, or a class for an expanded clone.

TRBJ1-5	few	TRBV19	-	TGTGCCAGTAGTATATCATCTGGGGATCAGCCCCAGCATTTT	CASSISSGDQPQHF
TRBJ1-2	many	TRBV27	TRBD1	TGTGCCAGCAAGGGACAGGGGATGTGGGGCTACACCTTC	CASKGQGMWGYTF
TRBJ2-5	few	TRBV11-1	TRBD2	TGTGCCAGCACCCTCATGCGGGGGGTTTACCAAGAGACCCAGTACTTC	CASTLMRGVYQETQYF
TRBJ2-6	-	TRBV14	-	TGTGCCAGCAGCCCCCACCTCGGGGCCAACGTCCTGACTTTC	CASSPHLGANVLTF
TRBJ1-4	many	TRBV12-5	-	TGTGCTAGCGGTTGGACTAAGGGAGAAAAACTGTTTTTT	CASGWTKGEKLFF
TRBJ2-2	-	TRBV7-9	-	TGTGCCAGCACAAAGACACGATCGACCGGGGAGCTGTTTTTT	CASTKTRSTGELFF
TRBJ2-1	many	TRBV18	TRBD1	TGTGCCAGCTCACCACTACAGGGGGCGGGCAATGAGCAGTTCTTC	CASSPLQGAGNEQFF
TRBJ2-7	-	TRBV27	-	TGTGCCAGCAGTTCATCAGGAGTCAACGAGCAGTACTTC	CASSSSGVNEQYF
TRBJ2-3	many	TRBV18	-	TGTGCCAGCTCACCCGGGGATTTTGCAGATACGCAGTATTTT	CASSPGDFADTQYF
TRBJ1-2	many	TRBV12-3/TRBV12-4	-	TGTGCCAGCAGTCCAGGGATTAATTATGGCTACACCTTC	CASSPGINYGYTF
TRBJ1-2	many	TRBV20-1	TRBD1	TGCAGTGCTAGTCTAGCTGAGGGGGCGGGCGGCTACACCTTC	CSASLAEGAGGYTF
TRBJ2-5	-	TRBV7-9	TRBD1	TGTGCCAGCAGCTACAAGACCGACAGGGGGCGCGGAGAGACCCAGTACTTC	CASSYKTDRGRGETQYF
TRBJ2-1	-	TRBV5-1	TRBD2	TGCGCCAGCACCTCCTCAGCGGGGGGTTTCAATGAGCAGTTCTTC	CASTSSAGGFNEQFF
TRBJ2-3	many	TRBV2	-	TGTGCCAGCTCAACGGGGGCCGGCACAGATACGCAGTATTTT	CASSTGAGTDTQYF
TRBJ2-6	many	TRBV11-2	-	TGTGCCAGCAGCGCCGACAGCTCTGGGGCCAACGTCCTGACTTTC	CASSADSSGANVLTF
TRBJ1-2	-	TRBV19	-	TGTGCCAGTAGTCGACCACTCCTGCGGGGGGGGGTGGGGGACGGCTACACCTTC	CASSRPLLRGGVGDGYTF
TRBJ1-1	few	TRBV5-5	-	TGTGCCAGCAGCTCAGATTACAGGACCGGGGGCACTGAAGCTTTCTTT	CASSSDYRTGGTEAFF
TRBJ2-1	once	TRBV2	-	TGTGCCAGCACCTTAGTGGGTTCTGAGCAGTTCTTC	CASTLVGSEQFF
TRBJ1-1	many	TRBV2	TRBD1	TGTGCCAGCAGTGAATTTAGTGCTAGGACAGGGGGGGGCACTGAAGCTTTCTTT	CASSEFSARTGGGTEAFF
TRBJ1-2	-	TRBV6-1	TRBD1	TGTGCCAGCAGTGAAAAAGGGGGCGAGGGCTACACCTTC	CASSEKGGEGYTF
TRBJ2-1	-	TRBV5-1	-	TGCGCTAGCAGCCCGTCGACCCTGAACTCCTACAATGAGCAGTTCTTC	CASSPSTLNSYNEQFF
TRBJ2-1	few	TRBV19	TRBD1	TGTGCCAGTAGTATGGGGGGACAGGTTTACAATGAGCAGTTCTTC	CASSMGGQVYNEQFF
TRBJ2-3	few	TRBV9	-	TGTGCCAGCAGCGGTGGACAGAGAGCTAGAGGCACAGATACGCAGTATTTT	CASSGGQRARGTDTQYF
TRBJ2-3	many	TRBV7-3	-	TGTGCCAGCAGCTTAAACCTCGCCTCAGGGACAGATACGCAGTATTTT	CASSLNLASGTDTQYF
TRBJ1-2	many	TRBV28	-	TGTGCCAGCAGTCCCATGGGGGGGGGGTATGGCTACACCTTC	CASSPMGGGYGYTF
TRBJ1-1	few	TRBV7-2	-	TGTGCCAGCAGCCCCCAGGTCTCGAACACTGAAGCTTTCTTT	CASSPQVSNTEAFF
TRBJ2-1	few	TRBV12-3/TRBV12-4	-	TGTGCCAGCAGTTTTTTTTCTCTCGCCACAGGGGAGCAGTTCTTC	CASSFFSLATGEQFF
TRBJ1-5	many	TRBV6-1	-	TGTGCCAGCAGTGGGGTAGGGACATATTATAGCAATCAGCCCCAGCATTTT	CASSGVGTYYSNQPQHF
TRBJ1-4	many	TRBV6-1	-	TGTGCCAGCGCGAGGGGGGCAACTAATGAAAAACTGTTTTTT	CASARGATNEKLFF
TRBJ1-4	many	TRBV9	-	TGTGCCAGCAGCGTGGACAGACACTCAACTAATGAAAAACTGTTTTTT	CASSVDRHSTNEKLFF
TRBJ2-7	-	TRBV15	-	TGTGCCACCAGCAGAGATCCGTCCTTCTCCTACGAGCAGTACTTC	CATSRDPSFSYEQYF
TRBJ1-1	many	TRBV5-1	-	TGCGCCAGCAGCTCGGGGACAACCGGCACTGAAGCTTTCTTT	CASSSGTTGTEAFF
TRBJ1-1	many	TRBV20-1	TRBD1	TGCAGTGCTTCCAGGGGGCAAACTGAAGCTTTCTTT	CSASRGQTEAFF
TRBJ2-5	many	TRBV12-3/TRBV12-4	-	TGTGCCAGCAGTTTTTCGCGGGGACGGGAGACCCAGTACTTC	CASSFSRGRETQYF
TRBJ2-7	many	TRBV6-9	-	TGTGCCAGCAGTTCCCGGGTGGGGCCCTACGAGCAGTACTTC	CASSSRVGPYEQYF
TRBJ2-7	few	TRBV10-3	-	TGTGCCATCAGTGACCAGGGAAGCTCCTACGAGCAGTACTTC	CAISDQGSSYEQYF
TRBJ2-2	few	TRBV9	-	TGTGCCAGCAGCGTAGGAATAAAGAACACCGGGGAGCTGTTTTTT	CASSVGIKNTGELFF
TRBJ1-5	many	TRBV6-1	-	TGTGCCAGCAGTGCGCCGCCGGACAGCAATCAGCCCCAGCATTTT	CASSAPPDSNQPQHF
TRBJ1-5	-	TRBV18	TRBD1	TGTGCCAGCTCACAAACAGGGGGCGACCAGCCCCAGCATTTT	CASSQTGGDQPQHF
TRBJ1-4	few	TRBV10-1	-	TGCGCCAGCACTTTTGACCGGAATGAAAAACTGTTTTTT	CASTFDRNEKLFF
TRBJ2-5	many	TRBV24-1	-	TGTGCCACCAGTGATCCCGGTCGAGTTGAGACCCAGTACTTC	CATSDPGRVETQYF
TRBJ2-1	-	TRBV7-7	-	TGTGCTAGCAGCTTAGCCCTGGCGGATGAGCAGTTCTTC	CASSLALADEQFF
TRBJ2-3	-	TRBV4-1	-	TGCGCCAGCAGCCAACTCGACCCGAACTGGGGGGCAGATACGCAGTATTTT	CASSQLDPNWGADTQYF
TRBJ2-7	many	TRBV5-1	-	-	CASSLVGQGALYF
TRBJ2-7	many	TRBV6-5	-	TGTGCCAGCAGTTACTCGGGTTCCTCCTACGAGCAGTACTTC	CASSYSGSSYEQYF
TRBJ2-1	many	TRBV3-1	-	TGTGCCACGGTTGGGTACAATGAGCAGTTCTTC	CATVGYNEQFF
TRBJ2-1	many	TRBV27	-	TGTGCCAATAATACCCTCAATGAGCAGTTCTTC	CANNTLNEQFF
TRBJ2-3	many	TRBV7-9	-	TGTGCCAGCAGCCCCAGGATGGACCCCACAGATACGCAGTATTTT	CASSPRMDPTDTQYF
TRBJ2-1	-	TRBV30	TRBD2	TGTGCCTGGAGTGTGGCGGGGGGATTTAATGAGCAGTTCTTC	CAWSVAGGFNEQFF
TRBJ1-1	-	TRBV6-1	-	TGTGCCAGCCTAAGGAACATGAACACTGAAGCTTTCTTT	CASLRNMNTEAFF
TRBJ1-5	-	TRBV6-1	-	TGTGCCAGCAGTCCGGTCTTTGGTGGTGGCAATCAGCCCCAGCATTTT	CASSPVFGGGNQPQHF
TRBJ2-5	many	TRBV7-8	-	TGTGCCAGCAGCCCTACCCTGGGCAGGGGAGAGACCCAGTACTTC	CASSPTLGRGETQYF
TRBJ2-3	-	TRBV11-2	-	TGTGCCAGCAGCTTTGAGCCAGGGGGCACAGATACGCAGTATTTT	CASSFEPGGTDTQYF
TRBJ2-2	-	TRBV2	-	TGTGCCAGCAGTGCGGAGGTTCCGAACACCGGGGAGCTGTTTTTT	CASSAEVPNTGELFF
TRBJ2-1	-	TRBV7-4	-	TGTGCCAGCAGCGTAAATTGGGGTGAGCAGTTCTTC	CASSVNWGEQFF